Listed below are T cell receptor beta chains from one sample, sequenced in a study of T cells in localized non-small cell lung cancer. The data were produced by immunoSEQ multiplex PCR, yet TCRdb's version contains in-frame clones alone and is incomplete. The data hold 35,000 or so clones, with 88% observed a single time. The sample consisted of peripheral blood, taken before any cancer treatment. The receptor set was obtained from a woman aged 35 to 75 with stage I lung adenocarcinoma. Each CDR3 is given with its conserved first and last residue. A D gene is named only where the DNA matches it firmly. The size field is filled for only some rows; it gives once, few, many or a size class.

CDR3: CSVGRGLQETQYF; DNA: TGCAGCGTTGGGAGAGGGCTCCAAGAGACCCAGTACTTC; J: TRBJ2-5; V: TRBV29-1; D: .; length: 13; size: .
CDR3: CASSVHREYEQYF; DNA: TGTGCCAGCAGTGTTCACAGGGAATACGAGCAGTACTTC; J: TRBJ2-7; V: TRBV6-1; D: .; length: 13; size: once
CDR3: CASSHRRGGLNEQFF; DNA: TGTGCCAGCAGCCATCGTAGGGGGGGCCTCAATGAGCAGTTCTTC; J: TRBJ2-1; V: TRBV14; D: .; length: 15; size: .
CDR3: CASSLEVGPDYEQYF; DNA: TGTGCCAGCAGCTTAGAAGTGGGGCCTGACTACGAGCAGTACTTC; J: TRBJ2-7; V: TRBV7-8; D: .; length: 15; size: few
CDR3: CASSENAGNSYEQYF; DNA: TGTGCCAGCAGTGAGAACGCCGGGAACTCCTACGAGCAGTACTTC; J: TRBJ2-7; V: TRBV25-1; D: .; length: 15; size: .
CDR3: CASSLGASVLEQYF; DNA: TGTGCCAGCAGCTTAGGCGCTAGCGTACTCGAGCAGTACTTC; J: TRBJ2-7; V: TRBV7-6; D: .; length: 14; size: .
CDR3: CASSTQAPGEEFF; DNA: TGTGCCAGCAGCACCCAGGCCCCAGGGGAGGAGTTCTTC; J: TRBJ2-1; V: TRBV7-3; D: .; length: 13; size: .
CDR3: CASSQVAGLDNEQFF; DNA: TGCGCCAGCAGCCAAGTCGCGGGGTTGGACAATGAGCAGTTCTTC; J: TRBJ2-1; V: TRBV4-1; D: .; length: 15; size: .
CDR3: CASSPYTNQPQHF; DNA: TGTGCCAGCAGCCCTTACACGAATCAGCCCCAGCATTTT; J: TRBJ1-5; V: TRBV5-5; D: .; length: 13; size: .
CDR3: CASSQDLGYEQYF; DNA: TGCGCCAGCAGCCAAGATTTGGGCTACGAGCAGTACTTC; J: TRBJ2-7; V: TRBV4-1; D: .; length: 13; size: .
CDR3: CATSTLDVDTIYF; DNA: TGTGCCACCAGCACTTTGGACGTGGACACCATATATTTT; J: TRBJ1-3; V: TRBV15; D: .; length: 13; size: .
CDR3: CASSLASPGYEQYF; DNA: TGCGCCAGCAGCTTGGCCTCTCCAGGATACGAGCAGTACTTC; J: TRBJ2-7; V: TRBV5-1; D: .; length: 14; size: .
CDR3: CASSSAGASKNEQFF; DNA: TGTGCCAGCAGTTCGGCAGGGGCGTCAAAGAATGAGCAGTTCTTC; J: TRBJ2-1; V: TRBV6-5; D: .; length: 15; size: few
CDR3: CSVPGLVSYNEQFF; DNA: TGCAGCGTTCCGGGACTAGTCTCTTACAATGAGCAGTTCTTC; J: TRBJ2-1; V: TRBV29-1; D: TRBD2; length: 14; size: .
CDR3: CASSFRDLYNEQFF; DNA: TGTGCCAGCAGCTTCCGGGACCTGTACAATGAGCAGTTCTTC; J: TRBJ2-1; V: TRBV7-8; D: .; length: 14; size: .
CDR3: CATLQGYGEKLFF; DNA: TGTGCCACCCTACAGGGGTATGGTGAAAAACTGTTTTTT; J: TRBJ1-4; V: TRBV10-3; D: TRBD1; length: 13; size: .
CDR3: CASATSGGAGQYF; DNA: TGTGCCAGCGCGACTAGCGGGGGCGCGGGGCAGTACTTC; J: TRBJ2-7; V: TRBV4-2; D: TRBD2; length: 13; size: few
CDR3: CASGRAVSYNEQFF; DNA: TGTGCCAGCGGGAGGGCCGTCTCCTACAATGAGCAGTTCTTC; J: TRBJ2-1; V: TRBV6-5; D: TRBD2; length: 14; size: few
CDR3: CASSIDPRTGGYTF; DNA: TGTGCCAGTAGTATAGACCCAAGGACAGGCGGCTACACCTTC; J: TRBJ1-2; V: TRBV19; D: TRBD1; length: 14; size: .
CDR3: CASSPKVLTGFGELFF; DNA: TGTGCCAGCAGCCCGAAAGTATTAACAGGGTTCGGGGAGCTGTTTTTT; J: TRBJ2-2; V: TRBV9; D: .; length: 16; size: .
CDR3: CASSRTGTSNTGELFF; DNA: TGTGCCAGTAGTCGGACCGGGACTAGCAACACCGGGGAGCTGTTTTTT; J: TRBJ2-2; V: TRBV19; D: TRBD2; length: 16; size: .
CDR3: CASSIGGGSSYEQYF; DNA: TGTGCCAGTAGTATAGGAGGGGGATCCTCCTACGAGCAGTACTTC; J: TRBJ2-7; V: TRBV19; D: .; length: 15; size: .
CDR3: CASSVKGQGGYNEQFF; DNA: TGTGCCAGCAGCGTTAAGGGACAGGGGGGCTACAATGAGCAGTTCTTC; J: TRBJ2-1; V: TRBV9; D: TRBD1; length: 16; size: .
CDR3: CASSDPAPSTDTQYF; DNA: TGTGCCAGCAGTGATCCCGCACCAAGCACAGATACGCAGTATTTT; J: TRBJ2-3; V: TRBV25-1; D: .; length: 15; size: .
CDR3: CASSLGTGVLDEQYF; DNA: TGTGCCAGCAGCTTGGGAACAGGGGTTCTCGACGAGCAGTACTTC; J: TRBJ2-7; V: TRBV5-4; D: TRBD1; length: 15; size: .
CDR3: CASSSDRRAEAFF; DNA: TGTGCCAGCTCATCCGACAGGCGGGCTGAAGCTTTCTTT; J: TRBJ1-1; V: TRBV18; D: .; length: 13; size: .
CDR3: CASRPEPAGAHEQFF; DNA: TGCGCCAGCAGGCCGGAACCAGCGGGAGCCCATGAGCAGTTCTTC; J: TRBJ2-1; V: TRBV5-1; D: TRBD2; length: 15; size: .
CDR3: CASSYASVKSGGELFF; DNA: TGTGCCAGCAGTTACGCTAGCGTGAAGTCTGGCGGGGAGCTGTTTTTT; J: TRBJ2-2; V: TRBV6-5; D: .; length: 16; size: .
CDR3: CASSLNQGYNEQFF; DNA: TGTGCCAGCAGCTTAAACCAGGGCTACAATGAGCAGTTCTTC; J: TRBJ2-1; V: TRBV5-5; D: .; length: 14; size: .
CDR3: CASNTQEGYYGYTF; DNA: TGTGCCAGCAACACCCAAGAGGGGTACTATGGCTACACCTTC; J: TRBJ1-2; V: TRBV6-1; D: .; length: 14; size: few
CDR3: CASSELRAGTQYF; DNA: TGCGCCAGCAGTGAGTTAAGAGCTGGGACCCAGTACTTC; J: TRBJ2-5; V: TRBV10-2; D: .; length: 13; size: .
CDR3: CASSGDGSSNQPQHF; DNA: TGTGCCAGCTCAGGGGACGGAAGTAGCAATCAGCCCCAGCATTTT; J: TRBJ1-5; V: TRBV18; D: .; length: 15; size: .